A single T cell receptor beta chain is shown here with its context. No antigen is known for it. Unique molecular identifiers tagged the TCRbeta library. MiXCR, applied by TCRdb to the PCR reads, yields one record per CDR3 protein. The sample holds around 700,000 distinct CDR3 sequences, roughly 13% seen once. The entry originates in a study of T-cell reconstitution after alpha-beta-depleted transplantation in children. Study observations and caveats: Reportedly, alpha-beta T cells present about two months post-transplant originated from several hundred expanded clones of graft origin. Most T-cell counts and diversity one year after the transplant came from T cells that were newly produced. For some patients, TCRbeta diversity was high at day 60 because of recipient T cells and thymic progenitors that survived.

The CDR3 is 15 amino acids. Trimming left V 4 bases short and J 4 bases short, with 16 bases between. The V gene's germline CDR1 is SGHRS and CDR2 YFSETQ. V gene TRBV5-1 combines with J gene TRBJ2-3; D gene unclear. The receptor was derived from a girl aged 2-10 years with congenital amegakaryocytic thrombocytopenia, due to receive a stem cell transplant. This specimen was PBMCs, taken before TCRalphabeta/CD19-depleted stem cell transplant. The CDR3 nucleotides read TGCGCCAGCAGCCCGGTGGGCACAACCCCAGATACGCAGTATTTT. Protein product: CASSPVGTTPDTQYF.